The 11 T cell receptor beta chains below come from one sample, sequenced in a study of T cells in localized non-small cell lung cancer. Here immunoSEQ multiplex PCR was the method, and the copy in TCRdb shows in-frame clones only, minus some. The repertoire holds approximately 20,000 clones, 65% to 90% seen once, with about 4% in the top ten. Sequenced material: peripheral blood, taken before any cancer treatment. The receptors were sampled from a man aged 40-75 years with stage I lung adenocarcinoma.

This clone ranks as medium-sized. This chain joins TRBV5-6 and TRBJ1-2; D not resolved. Germline V gene lookup returns CDR1 SGHDT and CDR2 YYEEEE. The CDR3 is made up of 14 amino acids. Trimming removed 0 bases at V and 1 base at J, with 7 bases between. The DNA for the CDR3 is TGTGCCAGCAGCTTGGACGCTAGTAACTATGGCTACACCTTC. Encoded protein: CASSLDASNYGYTF.

The rearrangement uses TRBV9 and TRBJ2-7; D may be TRBD2 (6 bases). V gave up 0 bases and J gave up 1 base, with 11 bases separating them. The CDR3 is made up of 15 amino acids. The V gene's germline CDR1 is SGDLS and CDR2 YYNGEE. The CDR3 region is CASSVESGVSYEQYF. The CDR3 DNA reads as TGTGCCAGCAGCGTAGAGTCGGGAGTATCCTACGAGCAGTACTTC.

The V and J genes are TRBV28 and TRBJ1-6; the D gene is possibly TRBD1 (5 bases). CDR3 size: 15 residues. Trimming removed 1 base at V and 13 bases at J, with 17 bases between. Germline V gene lookup returns CDR1 MDHEN and CDR2 SYDVKM. DNA of the CDR3: TGTGCCAGCAGTTTATATAGGGGATTTCTAGGGCCCCTCCACTTT. Translated: CASSLYRGFLGPLHF. The variable domain in full, completed from reference TRBV28 and TRBJ1-6, reads DVKVTQSSRYLVKRTGEKVFLECVQDMDHENMFWYRQDPGLGLRLIYFSYDVKMKEKGDIPEGYSVSREKKERFSLILESASTNQTSMYLCASSLYRGFLGPLHFGNGTRLTVT.

The chain employs TRBV27 and TRBJ2-2; D is ambiguous. CDR3 length: 12 amino acids. Germline loops: CDR1 MNHEY, CDR2 SMNVEV (reference sequence). V lost 4 bases and J lost 4, with 4 bases in between. CDR3 nucleotide sequence: TGTGCCAGCAGTTCAGCCACCGGGGAGCTGTTTTTT. Translation: CASSSATGELFF.

J is TRBJ1-1 and V is TRBV5-4; D remains unclear. CDR3 size: 14 residues. Between the trimmed V and J ends, which lost 0 bases and 6 bases, there was a span of 12 bases. Germline loops: CDR1 SGHNT, CDR2 YYREEE (reference sequence). The chain's CDR3 is CASSLGVTPAEAFF. CDR3 nucleotides: TGTGCCAGCAGCTTGGGAGTTACGCCCGCTGAAGCTTTCTTT.

Here the CDR3 DNA reads TGTGCCAGTAGTATATTACCACAAGAGACCCAGTACTTC. It yields the protein CASSILPQETQYF. This chain links TRBV19 with TRBJ2-5; no firm D call. This CDR3 is built from 13 residues. Trimming pared 2 bases from V and 2 bases from J, leaving 6 bases between. Germline values: CDR1 LNHDA, CDR2 SQIVND (reference sequence).

The rearrangement links TRBV7-3 to TRBJ2-1, with TRBD1 matching 7 bases. The CDR3 has 16 amino acids. Losses at the gene ends were 5 bases for V and 6 bases for J; bases not matched to a gene: 13. From germline, CDR1 is SGHTA and CDR2 FQGTGA. The DNA for the CDR3 is TGTGCCAGCAGCCCCGTGAACAGGGGCAGACGCAATGAGCAGTTCTTC. Translated: CASSPVNRGRRNEQFF. The whole variable domain, remainder taken from reference TRBV7-3 and TRBJ2-1, is GAGVSQTPSNKVTEKGKYVELRCDPISGHTALYWYRQSLGQGPEFLIYFQGTGAADDSGLPNDRFFAVRPEGSVSTLKIQRTERGDSAVYLCASSPVNRGRRNEQFFGPGTRLTVL.

This sequence joins TRBV5-1 and TRBJ2-3; 8 nucleotides match TRBD2. The CDR3 length is 15 residues. CDR1 SGHRS and CDR2 YFSETQ come from the germline V gene. V shed 4 bases, J shed 0 bases, and the junction held 4 bases outside the gene matches. The CDR3 loop reads CASSRGGVSTDTQYF. In nucleotides, the CDR3 is TGCGCCAGCAGCCGGGGGGGAGTTAGCACAGATACGCAGTATTTT. Based on the CDR3 plus reference TRBV5-1 and TRBJ2-3, the full variable domain is KAGVTQTPRYLIKTRGQQVTLSCSPISGHRSVSWYQQTPGQGLQFLFEYFSETQRNKGNFPGRFSGRQFSNSRSEMNVSTLELGDSALYLCASSRGGVSTDTQYFGPGTRLTVL.

CDR3 loop: CASSEGSYGYTF. The CDR3 bases are TGCGCCAGCAGCGAGGGGTCTTATGGCTACACCTTC. The chain employs TRBV5-1 and TRBJ1-2; perhaps TRBD1 as D (5 bases). The CDR3 length is 12 residues. V was shortened by 4 bases and J by 5 bases, with 9 bases between the two germline ends. Germline-derived CDR1 and CDR2 are SGHRS and YFSETQ.

As DNA, the CDR3 is TGTGCCAGCAGCCGCTCCGACAGCTATCGGCCCCAGCATTTT. Encoded protein: CASSRSDSYRPQHF. The genes are TRBV6-5 and TRBJ1-5, with a possible D match to TRBD1 (5 bases). V lost 6 bases and J lost 9, with 18 bases in between. Germline V gene sequence: CDR1 MNHEY, CDR2 SVGAGI. There are 14 residues in the CDR3.

V and J are TRBV13 and TRBJ1-1; the D is unclear. The CDR3 has 15 amino acids. Germline CDR1 is PRHDT and CDR2 is FYEKMQ (reference sequence). V lost 0 bases, J lost 2 bases, and 10 bases lay in between. CDR3 in amino acids: CASSLGRRGNTEAFF. The CDR3 nucleotides read TGTGCCAGCAGCTTAGGCAGGAGAGGTAACACTGAAGCTTTCTTT.